This T cell receptor beta chain was recovered during a study of STAT5B mutations in CD4+ large granular lymphocyte leukemia. Overall study context: Healthy donors showed HLA-associated enrichment of the CDR3 'QG' motif. Study conclusions and caveats: TRBV06-family usage was enriched in top patient clones (8/27) versus controls (2/35). Data were not HLA-matched across samples.

Germline CDR1 reads SGHNT; CDR2 reads YENEEA. This CDR3 contains 14 residues. The trim removed 10 bases at V and 6 bases at J, leaving 9 bases unmatched. Comment on this clone: The target antigen is unknown.

Sequencing was at survey level. This table comes from immunoSEQ multiplex PCR, and its TCRdb copy is limited to in-frame clones, with some not included. In the table there are fewer than 35,000 clones, just under 75% of which are singletons. The clonotype originates from a human donor in good health. The sample was CD4+ T cells from blood buffy coats. The chain is built from TRBV11-3 and TRBJ2-2, with TRBD2 matching over 9 bases. CDR3 sequence (DNA): TGTGCCACGAGAGCGGGAGGAGGGGCCGGGGAGCTGTTTTTT. Protein product: CATRAGGGAGELFF.